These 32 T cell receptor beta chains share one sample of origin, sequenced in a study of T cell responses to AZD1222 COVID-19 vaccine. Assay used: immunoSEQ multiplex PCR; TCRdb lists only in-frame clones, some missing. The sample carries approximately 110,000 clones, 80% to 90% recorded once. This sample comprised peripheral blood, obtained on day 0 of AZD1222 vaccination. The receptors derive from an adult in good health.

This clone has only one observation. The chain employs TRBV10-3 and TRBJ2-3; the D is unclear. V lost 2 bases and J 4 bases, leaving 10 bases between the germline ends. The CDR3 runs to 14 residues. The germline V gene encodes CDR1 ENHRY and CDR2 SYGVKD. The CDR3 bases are TGTGCCATCAGTGAGGGCAGCGCAGCAGATACGCAGTATTTT. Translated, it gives CAISEGSAADTQYF.

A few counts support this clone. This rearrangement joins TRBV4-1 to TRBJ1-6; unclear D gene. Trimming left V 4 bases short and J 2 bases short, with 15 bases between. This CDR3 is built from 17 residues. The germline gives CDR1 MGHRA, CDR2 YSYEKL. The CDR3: CASSLGPPKTYNSPLHF. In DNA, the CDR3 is TGCGCCAGCAGCCTAGGTCCTCCCAAAACCTATAATTCACCCCTCCACTTT.

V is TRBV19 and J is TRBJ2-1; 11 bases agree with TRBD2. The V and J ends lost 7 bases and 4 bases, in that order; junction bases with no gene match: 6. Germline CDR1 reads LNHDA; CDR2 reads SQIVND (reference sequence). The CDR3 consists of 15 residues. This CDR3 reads CASTTGTSGYNEQFF. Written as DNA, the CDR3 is TGTGCCAGTACCACCGGGACTAGCGGATACAATGAGCAGTTCTTC.

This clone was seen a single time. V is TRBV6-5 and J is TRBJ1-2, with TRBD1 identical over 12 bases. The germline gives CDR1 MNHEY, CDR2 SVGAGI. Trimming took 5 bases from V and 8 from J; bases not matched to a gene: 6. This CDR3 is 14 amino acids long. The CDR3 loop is CASSTGQGAGGYTF. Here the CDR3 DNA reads TGTGCCAGCAGTACGGGACAGGGGGCGGGAGGCTACACCTTC.

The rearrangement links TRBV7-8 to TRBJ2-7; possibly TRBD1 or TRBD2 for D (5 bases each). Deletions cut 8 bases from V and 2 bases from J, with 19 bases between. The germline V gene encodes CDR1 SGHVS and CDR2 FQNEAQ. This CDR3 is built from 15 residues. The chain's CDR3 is CASALMGVATYEQYF. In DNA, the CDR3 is TGTGCCAGCGCCTTAATGGGGGTTGCAACCTACGAGCAGTACTTC.

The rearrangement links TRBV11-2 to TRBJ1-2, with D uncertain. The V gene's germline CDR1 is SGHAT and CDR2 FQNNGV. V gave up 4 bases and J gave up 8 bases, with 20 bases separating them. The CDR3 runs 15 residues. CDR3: CASSSAGSSPRGYTF. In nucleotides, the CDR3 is TGTGCCAGCAGCTCGGCGGGATCTTCCCCTCGGGGCTACACCTTC.

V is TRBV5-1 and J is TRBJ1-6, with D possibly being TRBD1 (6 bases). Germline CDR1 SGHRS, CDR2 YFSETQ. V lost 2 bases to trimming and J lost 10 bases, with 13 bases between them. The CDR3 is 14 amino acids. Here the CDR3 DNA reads TGCGCCAGCAGCTTAGGGGACATCGGATCACCCCTCCACTTT. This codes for CASSLGDIGSPLHF.

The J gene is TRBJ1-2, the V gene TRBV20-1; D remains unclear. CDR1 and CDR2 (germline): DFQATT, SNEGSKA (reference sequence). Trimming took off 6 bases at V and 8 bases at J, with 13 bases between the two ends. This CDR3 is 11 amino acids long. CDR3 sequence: CSARYPPGYTF. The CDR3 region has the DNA TGCAGTGCACGGTACCCGCCAGGCTACACCTTC.

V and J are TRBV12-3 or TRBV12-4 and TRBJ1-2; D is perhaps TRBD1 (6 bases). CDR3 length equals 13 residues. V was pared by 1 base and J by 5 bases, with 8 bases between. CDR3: CASSLVGTYGYTF. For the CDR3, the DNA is TGTGCCAGCAGTTTAGTGGGGACATATGGCTACACCTTC.

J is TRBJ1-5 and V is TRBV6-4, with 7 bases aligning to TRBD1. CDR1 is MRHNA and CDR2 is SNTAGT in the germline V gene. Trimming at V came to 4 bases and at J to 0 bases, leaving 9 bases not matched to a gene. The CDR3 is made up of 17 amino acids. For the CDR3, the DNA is TGTGCCAGCAGTGGGGGACAGAGGGGTTATAGCAATCAGCCCCAGCATTTT. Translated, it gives CASSGGQRGYSNQPQHF.

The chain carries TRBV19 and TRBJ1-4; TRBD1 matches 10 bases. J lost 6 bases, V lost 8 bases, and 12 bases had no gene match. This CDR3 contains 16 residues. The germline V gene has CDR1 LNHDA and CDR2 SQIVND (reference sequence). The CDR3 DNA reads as TGTGCCAGTGGTGACGACAGGGGGCCCCTAGATGAAAAACTGTTTTTT. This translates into CASGDDRGPLDEKLFF.

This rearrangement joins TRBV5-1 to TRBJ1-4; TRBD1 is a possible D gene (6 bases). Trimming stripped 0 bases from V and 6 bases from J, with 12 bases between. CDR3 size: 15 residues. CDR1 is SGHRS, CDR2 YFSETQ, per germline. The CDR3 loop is CASSLAGVGDEKLFF. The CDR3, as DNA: TGCGCCAGCAGCTTGGCAGGGGTAGGGGATGAAAAACTGTTTTTT.

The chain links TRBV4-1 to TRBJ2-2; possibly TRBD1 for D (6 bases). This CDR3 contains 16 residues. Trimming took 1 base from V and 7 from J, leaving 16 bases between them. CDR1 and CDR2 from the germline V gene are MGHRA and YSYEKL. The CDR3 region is CASSQGAGAKGGELFF. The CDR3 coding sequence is TGCGCCAGCAGCCAAGGCGCAGGGGCGAAGGGCGGGGAGCTGTTTTTT.

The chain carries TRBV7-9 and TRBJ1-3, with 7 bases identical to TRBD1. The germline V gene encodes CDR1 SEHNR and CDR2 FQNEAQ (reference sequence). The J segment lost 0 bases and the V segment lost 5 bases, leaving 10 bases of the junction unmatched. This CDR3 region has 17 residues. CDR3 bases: TGTGCCAGCAGCCGACCGGGACAGTCTTTCTCTGGAAACACCATATATTTT. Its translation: CASSRPGQSFSGNTIYF. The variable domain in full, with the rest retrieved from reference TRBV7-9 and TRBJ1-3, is DTGVSQNPRHKITKRGQNVTFRCDPISEHNRLYWYRQTLGQGPEFLTYFQNEAQLEKSRLLSDRFSAERPKGSFSTLEIQRTEQGDSAMYLCASSRPGQSFSGNTIYFGEGSWLTVV.

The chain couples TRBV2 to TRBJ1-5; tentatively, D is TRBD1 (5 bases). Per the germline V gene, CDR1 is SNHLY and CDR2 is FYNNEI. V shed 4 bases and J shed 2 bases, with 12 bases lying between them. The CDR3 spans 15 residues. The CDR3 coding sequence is TGTGCCAGCAGTGGGGGGGTTGGGGGCAATCAGCCCCAGCATTTT. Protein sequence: CASSGGVGGNQPQHF.

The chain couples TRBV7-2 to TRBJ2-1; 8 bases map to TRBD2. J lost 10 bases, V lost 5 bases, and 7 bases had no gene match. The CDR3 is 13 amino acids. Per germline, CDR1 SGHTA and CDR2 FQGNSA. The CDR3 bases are TGTGCCAGCAGCCGCAGCGGGAGAAGCGAGCAGTTCTTC. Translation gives CASSRSGRSEQFF.

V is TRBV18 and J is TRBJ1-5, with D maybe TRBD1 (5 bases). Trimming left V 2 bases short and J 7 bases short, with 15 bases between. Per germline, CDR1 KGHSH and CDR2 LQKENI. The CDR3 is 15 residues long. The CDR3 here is CASSPAGNGWQPQHF. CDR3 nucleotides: TGTGCCAGCTCACCAGCAGGGAACGGCTGGCAGCCCCAGCATTTT. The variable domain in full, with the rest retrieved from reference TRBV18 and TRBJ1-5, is NAGVMQNPRHLVRRRGQEARLRCSPMKGHSHVYWYRQLPEEGLKFMVYLQKENIIDESGMPKERFSAEFPKEGPSILRIQQVVRGDSAAYFCASSPAGNGWQPQHFGDGTRLSIL.

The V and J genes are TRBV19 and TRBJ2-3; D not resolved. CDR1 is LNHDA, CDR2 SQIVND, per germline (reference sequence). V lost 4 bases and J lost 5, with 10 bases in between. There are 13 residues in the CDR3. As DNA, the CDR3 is TGTGCCAGTAGTACCCCGGTAGTAGATACGCAGTATTTT. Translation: CASSTPVVDTQYF.

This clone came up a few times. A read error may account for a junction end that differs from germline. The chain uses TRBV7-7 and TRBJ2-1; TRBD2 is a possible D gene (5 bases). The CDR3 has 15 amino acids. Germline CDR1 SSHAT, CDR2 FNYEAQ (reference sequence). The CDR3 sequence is CASSLGLAPLNEQFF. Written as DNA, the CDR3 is TGTGCTAGCAGCTTAGGGCTAGCACCCCTCAATGAGCAGTTCTTC.

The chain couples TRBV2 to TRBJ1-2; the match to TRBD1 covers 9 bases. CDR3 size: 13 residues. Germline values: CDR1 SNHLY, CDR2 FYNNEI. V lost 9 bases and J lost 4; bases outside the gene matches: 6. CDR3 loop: CARGDRAGYGYTF. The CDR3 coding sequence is TGTGCCAGAGGGGACAGGGCAGGCTATGGCTACACCTTC.

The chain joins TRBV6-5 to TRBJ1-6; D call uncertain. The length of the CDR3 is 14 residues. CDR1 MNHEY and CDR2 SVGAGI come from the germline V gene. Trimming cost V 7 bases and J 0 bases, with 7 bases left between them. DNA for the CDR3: TGTGCCAGCACCCAGAGCTCCTATAATTCACCCCTCCACTTT. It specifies CASTQSSYNSPLHF.

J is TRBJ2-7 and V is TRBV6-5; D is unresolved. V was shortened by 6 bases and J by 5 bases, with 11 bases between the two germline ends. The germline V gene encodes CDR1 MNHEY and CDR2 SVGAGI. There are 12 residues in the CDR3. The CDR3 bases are TGTGCCAGCAGCCCCCCGGCAGACGAGCAGTACTTC. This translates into CASSPPADEQYF.

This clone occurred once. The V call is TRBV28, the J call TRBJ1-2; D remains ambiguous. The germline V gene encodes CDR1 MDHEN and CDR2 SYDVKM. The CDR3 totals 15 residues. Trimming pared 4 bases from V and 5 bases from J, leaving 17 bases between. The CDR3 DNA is TGTGCCAGCAGTTCCCCCCGGCTGGGCCTTTATGGCTACACCTTC. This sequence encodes CASSSPRLGLYGYTF.

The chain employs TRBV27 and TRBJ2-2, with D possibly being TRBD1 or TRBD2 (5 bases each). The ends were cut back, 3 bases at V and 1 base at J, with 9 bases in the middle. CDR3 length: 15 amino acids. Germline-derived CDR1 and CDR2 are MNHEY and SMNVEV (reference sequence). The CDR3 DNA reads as TGTGCCAGCAGTTTCCAGAGGGGGAACACCGGGGAGCTGTTTTTT. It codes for CASSFQRGNTGELFF.

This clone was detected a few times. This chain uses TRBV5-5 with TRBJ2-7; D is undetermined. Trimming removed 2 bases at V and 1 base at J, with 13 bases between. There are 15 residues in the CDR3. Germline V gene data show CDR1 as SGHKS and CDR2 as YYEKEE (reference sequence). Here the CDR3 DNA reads TGTGCCAGCAGCTTTTTAGGTCCGATTTCCTACGAGCAGTACTTC. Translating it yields CASSFLGPISYEQYF.

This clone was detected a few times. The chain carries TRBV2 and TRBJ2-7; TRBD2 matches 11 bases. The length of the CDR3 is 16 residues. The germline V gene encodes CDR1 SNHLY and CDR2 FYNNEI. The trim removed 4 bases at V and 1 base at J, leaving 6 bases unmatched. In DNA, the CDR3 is TGTGCCAGCAGTGCGGGGACTAGCGGCCTATCCTACGAGCAGTACTTC. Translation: CASSAGTSGLSYEQYF. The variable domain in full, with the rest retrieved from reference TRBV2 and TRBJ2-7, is EPEVTQTPSHQVTQMGQEVILRCVPISNHLYFYWYRQILGQKVEFLVSFYNNEISEKSEIFDDQFSVERPDGSNFTLKIRSTKLEDSAMYFCASSAGTSGLSYEQYFGPGTRLTVT.

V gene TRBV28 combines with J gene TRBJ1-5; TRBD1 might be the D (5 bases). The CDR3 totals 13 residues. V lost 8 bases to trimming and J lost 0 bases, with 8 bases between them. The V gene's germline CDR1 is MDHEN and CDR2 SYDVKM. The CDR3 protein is CASWTFSNQPQHF. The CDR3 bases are TGTGCCAGCTGGACATTTAGCAATCAGCCCCAGCATTTT.

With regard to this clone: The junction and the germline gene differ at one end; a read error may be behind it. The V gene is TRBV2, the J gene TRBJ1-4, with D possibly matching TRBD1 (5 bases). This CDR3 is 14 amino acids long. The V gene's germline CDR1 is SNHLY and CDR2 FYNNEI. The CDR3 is CASSEAGGGEKLFF. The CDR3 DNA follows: TGTGCCAGCAGCGAAGCCGGGGGAGGTGAAAAACTGTTTTTT. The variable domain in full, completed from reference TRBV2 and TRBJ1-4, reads EPEVTQTPSHQVTQMGQEVILRCVPISNHLYFYWYRQILGQKVEFLVSFYNNEISEKSEIFDDQFSVERPDGSNFTLKIRSTKLEDSAMYFCASSEAGGGEKLFFGSGTQLSVL.

CDR3 DNA sequence: TGTGCCAGTAGGTTAGGAGGAACCAACACCGGGGAGCTGTTTTTT. This translates into CASRLGGTNTGELFF. The chain links TRBV19 to TRBJ2-2; D may be TRBD2 (5 bases). The germline gives CDR1 LNHDA, CDR2 SQIVND (reference sequence). The CDR3 spans 15 residues. The V end lost 6 bases, the J end lost 2 bases, and 13 bases lay between the germline ends.

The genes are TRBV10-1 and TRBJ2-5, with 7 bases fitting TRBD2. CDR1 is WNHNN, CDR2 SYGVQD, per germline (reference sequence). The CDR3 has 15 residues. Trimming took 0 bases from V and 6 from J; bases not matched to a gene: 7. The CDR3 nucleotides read TGCGCCAGCAGTGAGTCTCTAGCGGCTAGGAAGACCCAGTACTTC. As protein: CASSESLAARKTQYF.

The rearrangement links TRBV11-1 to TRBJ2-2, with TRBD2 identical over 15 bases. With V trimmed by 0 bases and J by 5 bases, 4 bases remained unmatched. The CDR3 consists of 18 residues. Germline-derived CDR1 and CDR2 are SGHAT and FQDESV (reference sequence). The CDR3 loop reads CASSLAHGLAGGTGELFF. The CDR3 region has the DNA TGTGCCAGCAGCTTAGCCCATGGACTAGCGGGAGGGACCGGGGAGCTGTTTTTT.

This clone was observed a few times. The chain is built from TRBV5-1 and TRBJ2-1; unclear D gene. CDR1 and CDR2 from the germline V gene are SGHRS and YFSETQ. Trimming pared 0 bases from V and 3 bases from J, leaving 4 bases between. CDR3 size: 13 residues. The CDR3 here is CASSLAHYNEQFF. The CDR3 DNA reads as TGCGCCAGCAGCTTGGCACACTACAATGAGCAGTTCTTC. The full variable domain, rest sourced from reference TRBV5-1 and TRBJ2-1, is KAGVTQTPRYLIKTRGQQVTLSCSPISGHRSVSWYQQTPGQGLQFLFEYFSETQRNKGNFPGRFSGRQFSNSRSEMNVSTLELGDSALYLCASSLAHYNEQFFGPGTRLTVL.